The subject of this entry is one T cell receptor (beta chain). Its antigen is still unknown. This sample was included in a study of T cell responses to AZD1222 COVID-19 vaccine. Study-wide points: Of spike-specific TCRs, nearly half reportedly target regions left unmutated in variants.

Clones were read by immunoSEQ multiplex PCR, and TCRdb kept only the in-frame ones, dropping some. The profile shows around 99,000 clones, approximately 91% of them singletons. This clonotype was obtained from an adult who received the AZD1222 COVID-19 vaccine. Specimen: peripheral blood, collected 28 days after the second AZD1222 dose.

CDR3 protein: CASSLQQGSYEQYF. For the CDR3, the DNA is TGTGCCAGCAGTTTACAACAGGGCTCCTACGAGCAGTACTTC. This chain uses TRBV27 with TRBJ2-7; maybe TRBD1 (6 bases). The germline V gene encodes CDR1 MNHEY and CDR2 SMNVEV (reference sequence). The germline V and J ends were trimmed by 2 bases and 0 bases, with 8 bases remaining between them. The CDR3 has 14 residues.